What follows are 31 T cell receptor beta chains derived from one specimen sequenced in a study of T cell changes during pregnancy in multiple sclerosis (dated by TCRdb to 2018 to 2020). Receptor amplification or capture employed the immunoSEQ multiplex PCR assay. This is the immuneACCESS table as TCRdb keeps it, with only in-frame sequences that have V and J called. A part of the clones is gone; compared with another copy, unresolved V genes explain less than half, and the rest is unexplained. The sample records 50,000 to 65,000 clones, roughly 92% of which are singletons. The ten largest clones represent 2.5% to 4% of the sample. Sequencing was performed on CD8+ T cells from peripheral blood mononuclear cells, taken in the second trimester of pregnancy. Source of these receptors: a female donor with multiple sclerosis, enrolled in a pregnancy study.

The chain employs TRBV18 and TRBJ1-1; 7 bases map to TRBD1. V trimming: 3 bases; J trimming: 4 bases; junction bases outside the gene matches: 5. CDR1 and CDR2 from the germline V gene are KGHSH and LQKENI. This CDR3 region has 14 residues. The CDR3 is CASSPEGAGTEAFF. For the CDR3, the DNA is TGTGCCAGCTCACCTGAGGGGGCGGGCACTGAAGCTTTCTTT.

The CDR3: CASGKRENYYEQYF. The CDR3 DNA reads as TGTGCCAGCGGGAAGCGGGAGAACTACTACGAGCAGTACTTC. The chain couples TRBV6-5 to TRBJ2-7; TRBD2 matches 8 bases. CDR3 length: 14 residues. Germline V gene sequence: CDR1 MNHEY, CDR2 SVGAGI. V was pared by 8 bases and J by 3 bases, with 9 bases of the junction left unmatched.

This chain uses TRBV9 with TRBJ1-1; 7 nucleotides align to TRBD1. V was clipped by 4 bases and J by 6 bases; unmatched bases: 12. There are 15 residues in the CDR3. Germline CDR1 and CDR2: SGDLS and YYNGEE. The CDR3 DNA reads TGTGCCAGCAGCCCATTAGGACAGGCCAGCGCTGAAGCTTTCTTT. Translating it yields CASSPLGQASAEAFF.

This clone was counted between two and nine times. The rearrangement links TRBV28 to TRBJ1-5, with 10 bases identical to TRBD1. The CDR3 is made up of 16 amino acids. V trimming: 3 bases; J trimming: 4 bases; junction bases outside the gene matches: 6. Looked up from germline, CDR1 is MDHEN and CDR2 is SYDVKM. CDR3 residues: CASSLGQGRGNQPQHF. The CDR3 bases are TGTGCCAGCAGTTTGGGACAGGGGAGGGGGAATCAGCCCCAGCATTTT.

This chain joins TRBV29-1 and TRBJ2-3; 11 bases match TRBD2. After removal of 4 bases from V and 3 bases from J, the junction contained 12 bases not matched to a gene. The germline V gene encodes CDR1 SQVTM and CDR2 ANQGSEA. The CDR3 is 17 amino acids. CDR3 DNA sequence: TGCAGCGTTGGGGTCGTACTAGCGGGAGTCGGAACAGATACGCAGTATTTT. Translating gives CSVGVVLAGVGTDTQYF.

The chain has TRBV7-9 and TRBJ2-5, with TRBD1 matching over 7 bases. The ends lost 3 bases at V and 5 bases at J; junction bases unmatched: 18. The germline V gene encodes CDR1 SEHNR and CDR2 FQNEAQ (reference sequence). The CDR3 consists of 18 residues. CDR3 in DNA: TGTGCCAGCAGCTTCCCGACCGGGACAGTAGAATATCCGGAGACCCAGTACTTC. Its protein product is CASSFPTGTVEYPETQYF.

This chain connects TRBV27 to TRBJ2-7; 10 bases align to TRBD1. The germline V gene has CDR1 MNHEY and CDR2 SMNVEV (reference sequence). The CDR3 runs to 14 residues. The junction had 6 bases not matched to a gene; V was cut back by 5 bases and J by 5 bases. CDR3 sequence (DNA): TGTGCCAGCAGTGGGGGACAGGGGACCCACGAGCAGTACTTC. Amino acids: CASSGGQGTHEQYF.

The CDR3 here is CASSRQGSPYEQYF. DNA of the CDR3: TGTGCCAGCAGTCGACAGGGTTCCCCCTACGAGCAGTACTTC. The chain has TRBV27 and TRBJ2-7; 7 bases map to TRBD1. The V and J ends lost 5 bases and 2 bases, in that order; junction bases with no gene match: 6. CDR3 length: 14 amino acids. CDR1 MNHEY and CDR2 SMNVEV come from the germline V gene (reference sequence).

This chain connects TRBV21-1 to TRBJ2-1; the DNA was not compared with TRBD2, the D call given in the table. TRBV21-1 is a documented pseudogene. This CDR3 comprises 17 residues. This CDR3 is CASSKIGSGREGNEQFF. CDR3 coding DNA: TGTGCCAGCAGCAAAATCGGTAGCGGGAGGGAGGGGAATGAGCAGTTCTTC.

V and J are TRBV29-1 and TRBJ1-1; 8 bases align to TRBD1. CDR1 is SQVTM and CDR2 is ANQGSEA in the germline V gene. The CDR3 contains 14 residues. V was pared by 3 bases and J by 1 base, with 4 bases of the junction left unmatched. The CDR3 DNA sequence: TGCAGCGTTGACCCCGGGACAGGGAACACTGAAGCTTTCTTT. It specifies CSVDPGTGNTEAFF.

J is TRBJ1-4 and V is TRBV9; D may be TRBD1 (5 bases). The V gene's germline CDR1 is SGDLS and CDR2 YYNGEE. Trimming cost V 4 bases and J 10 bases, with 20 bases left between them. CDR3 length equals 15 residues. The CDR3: CASSPPSGVRAKLFF. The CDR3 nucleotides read TGTGCCAGCAGCCCACCCTCGGGGGTACGGGCAAAACTGTTTTTT. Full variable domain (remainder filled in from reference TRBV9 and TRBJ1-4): DSGVTQTPKHLITATGQRVTLRCSPRSGDLSVYWYQQSLDQGLQFLIQYYNGEERAKGNILERFSAQQFPDLHSELNLSSLELGDSALYFCASSPPSGVRAKLFFGSGTQLSVL.

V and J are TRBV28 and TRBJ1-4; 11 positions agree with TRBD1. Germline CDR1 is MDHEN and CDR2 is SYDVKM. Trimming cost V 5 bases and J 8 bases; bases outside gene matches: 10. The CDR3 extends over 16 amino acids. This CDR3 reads CASSHPGQGEGEKLFF. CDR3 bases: TGTGCCAGCAGTCATCCGGGACAGGGGGAAGGAGAAAAACTGTTTTTT.

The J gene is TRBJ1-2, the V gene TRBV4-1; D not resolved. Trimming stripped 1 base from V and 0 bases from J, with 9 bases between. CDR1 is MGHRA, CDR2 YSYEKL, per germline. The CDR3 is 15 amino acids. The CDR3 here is CASSQVTAANYGYTF. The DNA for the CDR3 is TGCGCCAGCAGCCAAGTAACAGCAGCTAACTATGGCTACACCTTC.

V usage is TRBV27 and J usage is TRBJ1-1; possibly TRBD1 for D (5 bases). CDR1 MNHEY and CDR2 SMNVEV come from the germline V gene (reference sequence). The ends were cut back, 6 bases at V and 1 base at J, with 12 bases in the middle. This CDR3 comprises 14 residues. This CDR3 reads CASSLGGSNTEAFF. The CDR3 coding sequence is TGTGCCAGCAGCCTGGGGGGTTCGAACACTGAAGCTTTCTTT.

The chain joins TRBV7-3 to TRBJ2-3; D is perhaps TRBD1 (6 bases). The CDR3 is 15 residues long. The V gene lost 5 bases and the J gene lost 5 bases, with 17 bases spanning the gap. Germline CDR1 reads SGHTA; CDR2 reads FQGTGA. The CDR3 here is CASSATGSWLDTQYF. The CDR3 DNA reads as TGTGCCAGCAGCGCAACAGGGAGTTGGCTAGATACGCAGTATTTT.

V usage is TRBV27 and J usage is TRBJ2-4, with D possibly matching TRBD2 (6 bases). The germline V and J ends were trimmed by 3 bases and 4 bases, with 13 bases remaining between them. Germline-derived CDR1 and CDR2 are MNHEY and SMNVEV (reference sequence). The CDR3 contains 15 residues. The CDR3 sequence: CASSLSVAAKNIQYF. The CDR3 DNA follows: TGTGCCAGCAGTTTGTCGGTAGCGGCTAAAAACATTCAGTACTTC.

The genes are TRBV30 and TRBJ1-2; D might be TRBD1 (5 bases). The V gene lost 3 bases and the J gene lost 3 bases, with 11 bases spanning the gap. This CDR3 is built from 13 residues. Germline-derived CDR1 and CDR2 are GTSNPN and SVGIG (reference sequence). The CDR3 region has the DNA TGTGCCTGGAGGGCAGGGTATGACTATGGCTACACCTTC. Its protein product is CAWRAGYDYGYTF.

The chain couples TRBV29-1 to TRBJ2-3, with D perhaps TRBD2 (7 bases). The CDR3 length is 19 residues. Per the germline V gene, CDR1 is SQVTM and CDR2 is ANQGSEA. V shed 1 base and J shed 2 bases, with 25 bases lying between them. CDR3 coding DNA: TGCAGCGTTGAAGTTGGGGGGGCCCATGACGGCAGAACCACAGATACGCAGTATTTT. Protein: CSVEVGGAHDGRTTDTQYF.

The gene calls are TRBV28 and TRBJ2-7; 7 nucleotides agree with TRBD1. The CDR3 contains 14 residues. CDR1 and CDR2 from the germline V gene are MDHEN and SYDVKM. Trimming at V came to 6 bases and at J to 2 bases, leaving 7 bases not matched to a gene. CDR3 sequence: CASRPGQQAYEQYF. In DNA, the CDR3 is TGTGCCAGCAGACCGGGACAGCAAGCCTACGAGCAGTACTTC.

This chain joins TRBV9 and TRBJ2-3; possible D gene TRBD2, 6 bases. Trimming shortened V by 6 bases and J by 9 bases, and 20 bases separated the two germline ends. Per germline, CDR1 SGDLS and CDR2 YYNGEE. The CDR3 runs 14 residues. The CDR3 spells CASKAGGVSATQYF. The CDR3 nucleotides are TGTGCCAGCAAAGCGGGTGGTGTATCTGCCACGCAGTATTTT.

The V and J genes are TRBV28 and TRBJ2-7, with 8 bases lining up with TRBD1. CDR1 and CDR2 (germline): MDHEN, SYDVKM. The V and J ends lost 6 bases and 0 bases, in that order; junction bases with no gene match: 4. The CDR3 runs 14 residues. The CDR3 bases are TGTGCCAGCAGCCGACAGGGGATCTCCTACGAGCAGTACTTC. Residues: CASSRQGISYEQYF.

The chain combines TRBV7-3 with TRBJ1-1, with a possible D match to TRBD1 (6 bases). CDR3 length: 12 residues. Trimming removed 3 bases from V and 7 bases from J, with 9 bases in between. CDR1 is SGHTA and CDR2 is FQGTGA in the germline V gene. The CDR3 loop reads CASSLARGEAFF. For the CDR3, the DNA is TGTGCCAGCAGCTTGGCCAGGGGTGAAGCTTTCTTT.

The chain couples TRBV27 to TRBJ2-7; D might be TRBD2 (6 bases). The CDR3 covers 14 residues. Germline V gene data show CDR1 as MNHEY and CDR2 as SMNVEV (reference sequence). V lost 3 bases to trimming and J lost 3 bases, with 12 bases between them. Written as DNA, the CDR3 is TGTGCCAGCAGTTTTCGCGGGACCGTCTACGAGCAGTACTTC. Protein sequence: CASSFRGTVYEQYF.

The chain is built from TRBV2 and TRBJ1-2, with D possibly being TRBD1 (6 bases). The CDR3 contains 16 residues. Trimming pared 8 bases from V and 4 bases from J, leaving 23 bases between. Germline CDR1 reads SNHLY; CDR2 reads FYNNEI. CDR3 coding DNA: TGTGCCAGCCCCGTTGGGGGGGCAGGGAGGTCCTATGGCTACACCTTC. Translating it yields CASPVGGAGRSYGYTF.

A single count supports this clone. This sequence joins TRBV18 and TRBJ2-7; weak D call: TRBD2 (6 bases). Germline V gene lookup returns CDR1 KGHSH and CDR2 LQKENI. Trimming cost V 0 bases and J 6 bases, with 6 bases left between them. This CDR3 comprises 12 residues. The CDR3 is CASSPPGGEQYF. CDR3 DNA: TGTGCCAGCTCACCACCGGGGGGCGAGCAGTACTTC.

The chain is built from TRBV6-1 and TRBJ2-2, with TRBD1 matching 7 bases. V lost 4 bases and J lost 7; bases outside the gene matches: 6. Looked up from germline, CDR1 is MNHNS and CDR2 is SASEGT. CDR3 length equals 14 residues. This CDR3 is CASSGYRGSGELFF. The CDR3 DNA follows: TGTGCCAGCAGTGGGTACAGGGGCAGCGGGGAGCTGTTTTTT.

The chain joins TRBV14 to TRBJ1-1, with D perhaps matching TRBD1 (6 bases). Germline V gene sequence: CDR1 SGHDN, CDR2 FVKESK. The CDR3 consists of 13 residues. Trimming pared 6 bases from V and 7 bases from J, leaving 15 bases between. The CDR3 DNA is TGTGCCAGCAGTGTAACAAGGGGGGGTGAAGCTTTCTTT. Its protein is CASSVTRGGEAFF.

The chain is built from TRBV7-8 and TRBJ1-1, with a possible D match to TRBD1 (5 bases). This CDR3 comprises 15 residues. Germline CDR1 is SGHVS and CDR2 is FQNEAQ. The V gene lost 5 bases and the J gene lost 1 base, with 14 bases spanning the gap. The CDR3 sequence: CASSRGERQNTEAFF. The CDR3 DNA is TGTGCCAGCAGCCGGGGGGAACGACAGAACACTGAAGCTTTCTTT.

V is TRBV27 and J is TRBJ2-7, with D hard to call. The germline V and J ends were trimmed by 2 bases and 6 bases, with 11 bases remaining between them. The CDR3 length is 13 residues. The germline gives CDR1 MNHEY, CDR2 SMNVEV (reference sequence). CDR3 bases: TGTGCCAGCAGTTTAGCCAGTCCGGGCGAGCAGTACTTC. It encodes CASSLASPGEQYF.

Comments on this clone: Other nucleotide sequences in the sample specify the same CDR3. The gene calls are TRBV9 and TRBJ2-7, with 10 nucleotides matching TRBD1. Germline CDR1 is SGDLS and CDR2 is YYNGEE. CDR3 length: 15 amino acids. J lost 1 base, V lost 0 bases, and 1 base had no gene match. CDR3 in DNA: TGTGCCAGCAGCGTAGGGACAGGGGGTTCCTACGAGCAGTACTTC. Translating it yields CASSVGTGGSYEQYF.

CDR3 in amino acids: CASSLGGVNTEAFF. CDR3 in DNA: TGTGCCAGCAGCTTAGGGGGGGTGAACACTGAAGCTTTCTTT. This chain links TRBV7-2 with TRBJ1-1; D might be TRBD1 (5 bases). Trimming pared 1 base from V and 0 bases from J, leaving 6 bases between. Germline V gene sequence: CDR1 SGHTA, CDR2 FQGNSA. The CDR3 extends over 14 amino acids.